The 26 T cell receptor beta chains below were found in one sample sequenced in a study of blood T cell repertoires in COVID-19 (dated by TCRdb to the early 2020s). Libraries were made using the immunoSEQ multiplex PCR assay. TCRdb's version of the immuneACCESS table is confined to in-frame rearrangements and falls short of the full clone set. An unresolved V gene accounts for under half of the shortfall where checked; the remainder is of unknown origin. The sample includes 150,000 to 200,000 clones, with 70% to 85% observed a single time. In total, the top ten clones hold 22% of the sample. Material: peripheral blood. The origin of the receptors is an elderly woman with acute or convalescent COVID-19.

This sequence joins TRBV2 and TRBJ1-5; D is unclear. Germline V gene sequence: CDR1 SNHLY, CDR2 FYNNEI. This CDR3 is built from 13 residues. V was pared by 5 bases and J by 3 bases, with 8 bases between. The CDR3 nucleotides are TGTGCCAGCAGTACCCAGTCCAATCAGCCCCAGCATTTT. This gives the protein CASSTQSNQPQHF.

The rearrangement links TRBV5-1 to TRBJ2-3, with TRBD2 matching over 10 bases. This CDR3 has 16 amino acids. CDR1 is SGHRS and CDR2 is YFSETQ in the germline V gene. J gave up 2 bases and V 3 bases, and 6 bases lay outside the gene matches. This CDR3 is CASSSRGTSVTDTQYF. CDR3 DNA: TGCGCCAGCAGCTCCAGAGGGACTAGCGTCACAGATACGCAGTATTTT.

The rearrangement links TRBV29-1 to TRBJ1-1; D may be TRBD1 (6 bases). The CDR3 totals 15 residues. Trimming took 1 base from V and 1 from J, leaving 13 bases between them. CDR1 is SQVTM and CDR2 is ANQGSEA in the germline V gene. The CDR3 reads CSVEGGSGANTEAFF. The CDR3 nucleotides are TGCAGCGTTGAAGGGGGATCAGGGGCGAACACTGAAGCTTTCTTT.

This clone was detected only a few times. The chain recombines TRBV19 with TRBJ2-3, with TRBD2 as a possible D gene (5 bases). Germline-derived CDR1 and CDR2 are LNHDA and SQIVND (reference sequence). V lost 5 bases and J 1 base, leaving 10 bases between the germline ends. The CDR3 runs to 14 residues. Here the CDR3 DNA reads TGTGCCAGTAGTTTGAGCGGAGGCACAGATACGCAGTATTTT. As protein: CASSLSGGTDTQYF.

The chain recombines TRBV7-2 with TRBJ2-1; D might be TRBD2 (5 bases). The CDR3 extends over 16 amino acids. Germline V gene sequence: CDR1 SGHTA, CDR2 FQGNSA. Trimming left V 5 bases short and J 6 bases short, with 20 bases between. The CDR3 coding sequence is TGTGCCAGCAGCCAGAGTTGGGTGTCTAGCCTCAATGAGCAGTTCTTC. Encoded protein: CASSQSWVSSLNEQFF. The full variable domain, in which reference TRBV7-2 and TRBJ2-1 provide the parts outside the CDR3, is GAGVSQSPSNKVTEKGKDVELRCDPISGHTALYWYRQSLGQGLEFLIYFQGNSAPDKSGLPSDRFSAERTGGSVSTLTIQRTQQEDSAVYLCASSQSWVSSLNEQFFGPGTRLTVL.

The gene calls are TRBV30 and TRBJ2-2; TRBD1 matches at 7 bases. Germline V lookup: CDR1 GTSNPN, CDR2 SVGIG (reference sequence). The CDR3 is 16 amino acids. V shed 0 bases, J shed 5 bases, and the junction held 9 bases outside the gene matches. The DNA for the CDR3 is TGTGCCTGGAGTGTATGGCCCAGGGGGAGAACCGGGGAGCTGTTTTTT. It yields the protein CAWSVWPRGRTGELFF.

This clone was seen a single time. The rearrangement links TRBV6-5 to TRBJ2-2; 11 bases are a match to TRBD2. The CDR3 runs to 16 residues. V lost 2 bases and J lost 4; bases outside the gene matches: 3. From germline, CDR1 is MNHEY and CDR2 SVGAGI. CDR3 residues: CASSYRLAGSTGELFF. The CDR3 DNA follows: TGTGCCAGCAGTTACAGACTAGCGGGAAGCACCGGGGAGCTGTTTTTT.

V gene TRBV18 combines with J gene TRBJ2-4; 9 positions agree with TRBD1. V lost 6 bases to trimming and J lost 8 bases; unmatched junction nucleotides: 5. The CDR3 totals 13 residues. Germline V lookup: CDR1 KGHSH, CDR2 LQKENI. The CDR3 spells CASSRTGDHIQYF. For the CDR3, the DNA is TGTGCCAGCTCTCGGACAGGGGACCACATTCAGTACTTC. The full variable domain, completed using reference TRBV18 and TRBJ2-4, is NAGVMQNPRHLVRRRGQEARLRCSPMKGHSHVYWYRQLPEEGLKFMVYLQKENIIDESGMPKERFSAEFPKEGPSILRIQQVVRGDSAAYFCASSRTGDHIQYFGAGTRLSVL.

The chain carries TRBV10-3 and TRBJ1-1; a weak D match, TRBD1 (5 bases). The CDR3 runs 14 residues. Germline lookup yields CDR1 ENHRY and CDR2 SYGVKD. The V gene lost 5 bases and the J gene lost 5 bases, with 15 bases spanning the gap. DNA of the CDR3: TGTGCCATCAGTAGGGGCTCCCCCGAAACTGAAGCTTTCTTT. It encodes CAISRGSPETEAFF.

This chain links TRBV9 with TRBJ1-1; D gene unclear. V was clipped by 3 bases and J by 1 base, with 19 bases between them. Germline V lookup: CDR1 SGDLS, CDR2 YYNGEE. The CDR3 contains 17 residues. Written as DNA, the CDR3 is TGTGCCAGCAGCGCACCCAGGCCGGGGTGGTCGAACACTGAAGCTTTCTTT. This gives the protein CASSAPRPGWSNTEAFF. Variable domain in full (rest from reference TRBV9 and TRBJ1-1): DSGVTQTPKHLITATGQRVTLRCSPRSGDLSVYWYQQSLDQGLQFLIQYYNGEERAKGNILERFSAQQFPDLHSELNLSSLELGDSALYFCASSAPRPGWSNTEAFFGQGTRLTVV.

This CDR3 reads CASASGTSGWGEQFF. Here the CDR3 DNA reads TGTGCCAGCGCCTCCGGGACTAGCGGATGGGGTGAGCAGTTCTTC. This chain joins TRBV11-2 and TRBJ2-1; TRBD2 aligns across 11 bases. The V gene's germline CDR1 is SGHAT and CDR2 FQNNGV. The junction had 12 bases not matched to a gene; V was cut back by 8 bases and J by 9 bases. CDR3 length equals 15 residues.

This chain joins TRBV19 and TRBJ1-3, with D uncertain. Between the trimmed V and J ends, which lost 5 bases and 0 bases, there was a span of 8 bases. CDR1 and CDR2 from the germline V gene are LNHDA and SQIVND (reference sequence). This CDR3 has 14 residues. The CDR3 nucleotides are TGTGCCAGTAGTGAGTTGAGCTCTGGAAACACCATATATTTT. Residues: CASSELSSGNTIYF. Complete variable domain (other parts from reference TRBV19 and TRBJ1-3): DGGITQSPKYLFRKEGQNVTLSCEQNLNHDAMYWYRQDPGQGLRLIYYSQIVNDFQKGDIAEGYSVSREKKESFPLTVTSAQKNPTAFYLCASSELSSGNTIYFGEGSWLTVV.

The rearrangement joins TRBV5-1 to TRBJ2-7; D possibly corresponds to TRBD1 (6 bases). V was clipped by 3 bases and J by 2 bases, with 12 bases between them. The CDR3 length is 14 residues. Germline CDR1 reads SGHRS; CDR2 reads YFSETQ. The CDR3 bases are TGCGCCAGCAGCTCCGGGACACCGACCTACGAGCAGTACTTC. The encoded protein is CASSSGTPTYEQYF. Filled out from reference TRBV5-1 and TRBJ2-7, the complete variable domain reads KAGVTQTPRYLIKTRGQQVTLSCSPISGHRSVSWYQQTPGQGLQFLFEYFSETQRNKGNFPGRFSGRQFSNSRSEMNVSTLELGDSALYLCASSSGTPTYEQYFGPGTRLTVT.

The rearrangement joins TRBV3-1 (or the pseudogene TRBV3-2) to TRBJ2-7; 7 bases align to TRBD2. Germline loops: CDR1 LGHDT, CDR2 YNNKEL (reference sequence). Unmatched junction bases numbered 12, after V lost 5 bases and J lost 5 bases. The CDR3 runs to 15 residues. CDR3 DNA sequence: TGTGCCAGCAGCTCCTACAGCGGGGTCCAGGACGAGCAGTACTTC. Amino acid sequence: CASSSYSGVQDEQYF.

This clone was counted a few times. The chain links TRBV6-6 to TRBJ1-1; D is undetermined. Germline V CDR1 and CDR2: MNHNY, SVGAGI (reference sequence). V lost 7 bases, J lost 7 bases, and 10 bases lay in between. CDR3 length: 11 amino acids. The CDR3 region is CASMKLDEAFF. The CDR3 DNA reads as TGTGCCAGCATGAAACTTGATGAAGCTTTCTTT.

This chain connects TRBV27 to TRBJ1-2, with D perhaps TRBD1 (6 bases). This CDR3 has 15 residues. Germline assignment: CDR1 MNHEY and CDR2 SMNVEV (reference sequence). Trimming cost V 3 bases and J 4 bases, with 15 bases left between them. The DNA for the CDR3 is TGTGCCAGCAGTTTGTCACAGGGTACGTTCTATGGCTACACCTTC. This gives the protein CASSLSQGTFYGYTF.

This chain uses TRBV7-9 with TRBJ1-4, with TRBD1 as a possible D gene (5 bases). Per the germline V gene, CDR1 is SEHNR and CDR2 is FQNEAQ (reference sequence). This CDR3 region has 13 residues. Trimming took 4 bases from V and 4 from J, leaving 7 bases between them. CDR3 sequence (DNA): TGTGCCAGCAGCTGGGACTTTAATGAAAAACTGTTTTTT. It yields the protein CASSWDFNEKLFF.

This clone was seen a single time. The chain carries TRBV19 and TRBJ2-2; TRBD2 is a possible D gene (6 bases). V lost 7 bases, J lost 6 bases, and 12 bases lay in between. Looked up from germline, CDR1 is LNHDA and CDR2 is SQIVND (reference sequence). CDR3 size: 13 residues. CDR3 DNA: TGTGCCAGTATCTCGCGGGATGCCGGGGAGCTGTTTTTT. Translating it yields CASISRDAGELFF.

The rearrangement joins TRBV21-1 to TRBJ1-5; the table's D call TRBD1 went unverified against the DNA. TRBV21-1 is a pseudogene. The CDR3 has 15 amino acids. The DNA of the CDR3 is TGTGCCAGCAGCAAAGGGCCAGATAGCAATCAGCCCCAGCATTTT. Its translation: CASSKGPDSNQPQHF.

V usage is TRBV5-1 and J usage is TRBJ2-7; TRBD1 matches 8 bases. CDR3 length: 15 residues. Germline values: CDR1 SGHRS, CDR2 YFSETQ. Trimming took 0 bases from V and 4 from J; bases not matched to a gene: 6. The CDR3 spells CASSLAGGMMYEQYF. Here the CDR3 DNA reads TGCGCCAGCAGCTTGGCAGGGGGCATGATGTACGAGCAGTACTTC.

The rearrangement links TRBV11-2 to TRBJ2-5, with D unclear. V was clipped by 4 bases and J by 1 base, with 10 bases between them. The CDR3 has 14 residues. CDR1 is SGHAT and CDR2 is FQNNGV in the germline V gene. CDR3 bases: TGTGCCAGCAGCTCCCCCCGCGGCCAAGAGACCCAGTACTTC. Amino acids: CASSSPRGQETQYF.

J is TRBJ1-3 and V is TRBV3-1 (or the pseudogene TRBV3-2), with TRBD1 matching over 9 bases. The trim removed 2 bases at V and 1 base at J, leaving 3 bases unmatched. Looked up from germline, CDR1 is LGHDT and CDR2 is YNNKEL (reference sequence). The CDR3 totals 16 residues. CDR3 residues: CASSQLTGGSGNTIYF. CDR3 in DNA: TGTGCCAGCAGCCAACTGACAGGGGGGTCTGGAAACACCATATATTTT.

This clone showed up just once. The chain employs TRBV2 and TRBJ1-1; 9 nucleotides agree with TRBD1. Germline V gene data show CDR1 as SNHLY and CDR2 as FYNNEI. The junction had 5 bases not matched to a gene; V was cut back by 5 bases and J by 4 bases. CDR3 length: 14 amino acids. CDR3 region: CASSQQGAGTEAFF. Written as DNA, the CDR3 is TGTGCCAGCAGTCAACAGGGGGCCGGCACTGAAGCTTTCTTT.

The sample holds one count of this clone. The chain combines TRBV9 with TRBJ1-5; D may be TRBD1 (5 bases). CDR1 and CDR2 from the germline V gene are SGDLS and YYNGEE. The germline V and J ends were trimmed by 4 bases and 0 bases, with 11 bases remaining between them. This CDR3 is built from 15 residues. CDR3 nucleotide sequence: TGTGCCAGCAGCCCCACCGGGGGTAGCAATCAGCCCCAGCATTTT. Translation: CASSPTGGSNQPQHF.

This clone is a singleton in its sample. The V gene is TRBV18, the J gene TRBJ2-1, with TRBD2 as a possible D gene (5 bases). Germline V gives CDR1 KGHSH, CDR2 LQKENI. With 1 base removed from V and 4 bases from J, the gap between germline ends came to 11 bases. The CDR3 has 15 amino acids. CDR3 loop: CASSPQGRQYNEQFF. Here the CDR3 DNA reads TGTGCCAGCTCACCACAAGGGAGACAATACAATGAGCAGTTCTTC.

The V and J genes are TRBV29-1 and TRBJ1-1; perhaps TRBD1 as D (5 bases). Trimming cost V 3 bases and J 5 bases, with 16 bases left between them. The germline V gene has CDR1 SQVTM and CDR2 ANQGSEA. This CDR3 has 14 amino acids. In DNA form, the CDR3 reads TGCAGCGTTGATGGGGGGGGAGGTCGTACTGAAGCTTTCTTT. Translating it yields CSVDGGGGRTEAFF.